This T cell receptor (beta chain) was identified in a study of read filtering for tumor transcriptome and immune sequencing. Molecular barcoded adaptors covering alpha/delta and beta/gamma chains were used on roughly 400 ng RNA. TCRdb recomputed calls from the reads with MiXCR, one row per CDR3 protein. The table includes around 140,000 distinct CDR3 sequences, over 10% detected once. The germline gives CDR1 SGHRS, CDR2 YFSETQ. The CDR3 runs 16 residues. V lost 0 bases and J 0 bases, leaving 7 bases between the germline ends. The table lists this clonotype with many counts. This sequence was found in a donor aged 40 or older with multiple myeloma. Sequenced material: a population of CD138-negative cells sorted from bone marrow. This chain uses TRBV5-1 with TRBJ2-6; D remains unclear. CDR3 loop: CASSLGPDSGANVLTF. For the CDR3, the DNA is TGCGCCAGCAGCTTGGGCCCTGACTCTGGGGCCAACGTCCTGACTTTC.